The 5 T cell receptor beta chains reported below all come from one sample, sequenced in a study of shared clonotypes between healthy human individuals. Sequencing was performed with immunoSEQ multiplex PCR; in TCRdb, only in-frame clones are kept and a portion is missing. The sample holds about 2.2 million clones; 85% to 95% are singletons and the top ten take 1.7%. Positive CCR7 selection of CD45RO-negative cells yielded the naive CD8 cells, and terminally differentiated effector memory CD45RA+ cells were excluded. Input material: naive CD8+ T cells from PBMCs. These receptors were obtained from a man aged 18 to 29 in good health. Some clones in this sample may be carry-over from other donors' samples.

This clone was recorded only once. V gene TRBV28 combines with J gene TRBJ2-7, with 9 bases matching TRBD1. J lost 3 bases, V lost 6 bases, and 18 bases had no gene match. The CDR3 contains 18 residues. Germline-derived CDR1 and CDR2 are MDHEN and SYDVKM. CDR3 coding DNA: TGTGCCAGCAGGACTCTGAGGGTCCAACAGGGGGCTAACTACGAGCAGTACTTC. Protein: CASRTLRVQQGANYEQYF.

The V call is TRBV27, the J call TRBJ2-1; D not certain. V lost 6 bases to trimming and J lost 1 base, with 10 bases between them. The CDR3 totals 14 residues. Germline V gene lookup returns CDR1 MNHEY and CDR2 SMNVEV (reference sequence). DNA for the CDR3: TGTGCCAGCAGCCAAATGGGGTCCTACAATGAGCAGTTCTTC. This translates into CASSQMGSYNEQFF.

The chain carries TRBV28 and TRBJ2-1; the D is unclear. The CDR3 has 16 amino acids. With 5 bases removed from V and 0 bases from J, the gap between germline ends came to 14 bases. The germline CDR1 and CDR2 sequences are MDHEN and SYDVKM. CDR3: CASSPRRPYSYNEQFF. CDR3 DNA: TGTGCCAGCAGTCCGAGGAGACCATACTCCTACAATGAGCAGTTCTTC. Combining the CDR3 with reference TRBV28 and TRBJ2-1 gives the whole variable domain DVKVTQSSRYLVKRTGEKVFLECVQDMDHENMFWYRQDPGLGLRLIYFSYDVKMKEKGDIPEGYSVSREKKERFSLILESASTNQTSMYLCASSPRRPYSYNEQFFGPGTRLTVL.

The chain links TRBV7-2 to TRBJ1-2, with no clear D. The germline V gene encodes CDR1 SGHTA and CDR2 FQGNSA. V dropped 0 bases and J dropped 3 bases, with 11 bases sitting between them. CDR3 length: 15 amino acids. CDR3 sequence: CASSLAPVSHYGYTF. The CDR3 coding sequence is TGTGCCAGCAGCTTAGCTCCCGTCTCACACTATGGCTACACCTTC.

The rearrangement uses TRBV27 and TRBJ1-2, with TRBD1 matching 7 bases. The J segment lost 1 base and the V segment lost 5 bases, leaving 13 bases of the junction unmatched. Per germline, CDR1 MNHEY and CDR2 SMNVEV (reference sequence). The CDR3 loop spans 17 amino acids. CDR3 amino acids: CASSHDRRQGFNYGYTF. CDR3 nucleotide sequence: TGTGCCAGCAGTCACGACCGTCGACAGGGATTTAACTATGGCTACACCTTC.